The T cell receptor (beta chain) under discussion was sequenced for a study of cytomegalovirus exposure and HLA in healthy donors. The wider study: T cells numbering around 190 million yielded around 120 million unique TCR beta sequences in an earlier analysis. Whole-study results and caveats: The majority of CMV-associated TCR beta chains were reported as apparently HLA-restricted in a later analysis.

The PCR contained 60 Vbeta and 13 Jbeta primers. Original processing notes: As a later analysis found, there were 82 million or so unique TCR beta chains, of which roughly 11 million were shared. Data came from immunoSEQ multiplex PCR; TCRdb stores just in-frame clones and leaves some out. V, J and clone size are taken as reported in that table, and D and trimming were inferred from the DNA itself. Counted here are over 150,000 clones, roughly 80% occurring once; the ten biggest clones make up 1.3%. The ends lost 6 bases at V and 7 bases at J; junction bases unmatched: 5. The CDR3 is 12 amino acids. Germline CDR1 SQVTM, CDR2 ANQGSEA. Points on this clone: No antigen is known for it.

This sequence originates from a woman aged 45 to 65 in good health and CMV-seronegative. The chain couples TRBV29-1 to TRBJ2-1, with 8 bases aligning to TRBD1. The sample comprised PBMCs. CDR3 loop: CSVGQGRNEQFF. For the CDR3, the DNA is TGCAGCGTCGGACAGGGTCGGAATGAGCAGTTCTTC.